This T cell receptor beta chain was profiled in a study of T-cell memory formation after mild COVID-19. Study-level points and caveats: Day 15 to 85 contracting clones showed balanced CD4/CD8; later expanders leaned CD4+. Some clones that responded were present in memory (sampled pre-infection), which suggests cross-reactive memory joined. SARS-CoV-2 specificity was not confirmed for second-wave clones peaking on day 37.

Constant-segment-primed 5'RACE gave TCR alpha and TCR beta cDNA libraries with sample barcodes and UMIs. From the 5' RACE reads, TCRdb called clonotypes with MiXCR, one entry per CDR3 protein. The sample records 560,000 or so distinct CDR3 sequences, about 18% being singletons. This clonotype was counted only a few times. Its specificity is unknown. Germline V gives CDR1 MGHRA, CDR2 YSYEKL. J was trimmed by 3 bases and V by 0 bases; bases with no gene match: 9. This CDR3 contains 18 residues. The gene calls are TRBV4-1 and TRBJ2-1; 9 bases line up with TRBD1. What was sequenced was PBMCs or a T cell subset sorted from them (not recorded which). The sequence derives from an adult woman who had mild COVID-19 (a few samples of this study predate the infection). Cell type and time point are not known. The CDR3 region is CASSQDLRATGGYNEQFF. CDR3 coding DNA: TGCGCCAGCAGCCAAGATCTTAGGGCGACAGGGGGCTACAATGAGCAGTTCTTC.